The clone carrying this TCR beta chain appeared once. This sample stems from a study of T cell changes during pregnancy in multiple sclerosis. V dropped 5 bases and J dropped 8; count of bases not matched to a gene: 12. CDR3 size: 16 residues. Per germline, CDR1 SEHNR and CDR2 FQNEAQ (reference sequence). The data were produced by immunoSEQ multiplex PCR, yet TCRdb's version contains in-frame clones alone and is incomplete. The table has 90,000 to 120,000 clones, just under 95% seen once. The source material was peripheral blood, sampled in the third trimester of pregnancy. The sequence derives from a female donor in good health, enrolled as a control in a pregnancy study. The chain is built from TRBV7-9 and TRBJ2-3; 11 bases map to TRBD2. The CDR3 loop is CASSGSEGLAAGTQYF. The DNA of the CDR3 is TGTGCCAGCAGCGGGAGCGAGGGACTAGCGGCGGGTACGCAGTATTTT. The entire variable domain, with the rest obtained from reference TRBV7-9 and TRBJ2-3, is as follows: DTGVSQNPRHKITKRGQNVTFRCDPISEHNRLYWYRQTLGQGPEFLTYFQNEAQLEKSRLLSDRFSAERPKGSFSTLEIQRTEQGDSAMYLCASSGSEGLAAGTQYFGPGTRLTVL.